This passage covers 16 T cell receptor beta chains from one sample sequenced in a study of identical twins. TCRdb reanalysed the 5' RACE reads using MiXCR and keeps one entry per CDR3 protein. Of a few hundred thousand distinct CDR3 sequences in the sample, 9.6% were seen once. These same data were also listed under a study on yellow fever vaccine responses in identical twins.

Sequenced input: PBMCs. These receptors were collected from a woman aged 18-29 years in good health.

This clonotype was picked up many times. This chain uses TRBV18 with TRBJ2-1; the D is unclear. Germline V gives CDR1 KGHSH, CDR2 LQKENI. The V gene lost 1 base and the J gene lost 8 bases, with 6 bases spanning the gap. The CDR3 has 12 amino acids. In DNA form, the CDR3 reads TGTGCCAGCTCACCACTTGGGGATGAGCAGTTCTTC. Residues: CASSPLGDEQFF.

This clonotype was seen repeatedly, ten times or more. V usage is TRBV29-1 and J usage is TRBJ2-1, with 11 bases that match TRBD2. With 4 bases clipped from V and 8 bases from J, the junction kept 10 bases outside the gene matches. The CDR3 covers 15 residues. Germline V gene sequence: CDR1 SQVTM, CDR2 ANQGSEA. The CDR3 here is CSVGYSGGADDEQFF. CDR3 DNA sequence: TGCAGCGTTGGGTATAGCGGGGGGGCCGATGATGAGCAGTTCTTC.

This clonotype was observed a single time. The rearrangement uses TRBV25-1 and TRBJ2-1; weak D call: TRBD2 (5 bases). The V and J ends lost 2 bases and 4 bases respectively, with 12 bases between them. The CDR3 extends over 15 amino acids. Looked up from germline, CDR1 is MGHDK and CDR2 is SYGVNS. CDR3 sequence: CASSEGSDLYNEQFF. The CDR3 DNA follows: TGTGCCAGCAGTGAAGGTAGCGATTTGTACAATGAGCAGTTCTTC.

This clonotype was counted between two and nine times. The genes are TRBV7-2 and TRBJ2-7; D remains unclear. Germline lookup yields CDR1 SGHTA and CDR2 FQGNSA. Deletions cut 6 bases from V and 7 bases from J, with 16 bases between. CDR3 length: 13 residues. The CDR3 here is CASSPSGLNEQYF. For the CDR3, the DNA is TGTGCCAGCAGTCCATCCGGCTTAAATGAGCAGTACTTC. Full variable domain (remainder filled in from reference TRBV7-2 and TRBJ2-7): GAGVSQSPSNKVTEKGKDVELRCDPISGHTALYWYRQSLGQGLEFLIYFQGNSAPDKSGLPSDRFSAERTGGSVSTLTIQRTQQEDSAVYLCASSPSGLNEQYFGPGTRLTVT.

This clonotype was found a few times. The V and J genes are TRBV10-3 and TRBJ1-6, with D perhaps TRBD1 (5 bases). The V end was cut by 7 bases, the J end by 9 bases, with 19 bases between. The germline gives CDR1 ENHRY, CDR2 SYGVKD. The CDR3 runs to 15 residues. The CDR3 coding sequence is TGTGCCATCACATCGGGGCTCGACGGGGGTTCACCCCTCCACTTT. It specifies CAITSGLDGGSPLHF.

V usage is TRBV4-3 and J usage is TRBJ2-1; TRBD2 matches at 9 bases. Germline V gene data show CDR1 as LGHNA and CDR2 as YSLEER. There are 18 residues in the CDR3. With V trimmed by 1 base and J by 2 bases, 9 bases remained unmatched. The CDR3 DNA follows: TGCGCCAGCAGCCAAGTTCCTCCGGGACTAGCCGCCTACAATGAGCAGTTCTTC. This translates into CASSQVPPGLAAYNEQFF.

V gene TRBV29-1 combines with J gene TRBJ2-3; a possible D gene is TRBD1 (7 bases). The CDR3 covers 15 residues. The V and J ends lost 2 bases and 4 bases respectively, with 16 bases between them. Looked up from germline, CDR1 is SQVTM and CDR2 is ANQGSEA. The CDR3 loop reads CSVELREGGPDTQYF. CDR3 in DNA: TGCAGCGTTGAATTGCGGGAAGGGGGCCCAGATACGCAGTATTTT.

This clonotype was seen more than once but under ten times. The CDR3 protein is CASSLSIRYGELFF. In DNA, the CDR3 is TGTGCCAGCAGTTTATCGATCCGGTACGGGGAGCTGTTTTTT. The rearrangement links TRBV27 to TRBJ2-2; D is ambiguous. Germline CDR1 MNHEY, CDR2 SMNVEV (reference sequence). The CDR3 is made up of 14 amino acids. V lost 0 bases and J lost 7, with 9 bases in between.

The chain links TRBV5-1 to TRBJ2-5, with D hard to call. Germline V gene lookup returns CDR1 SGHRS and CDR2 YFSETQ. The ends were cut back, 4 bases at V and 0 bases at J, with 10 bases in the middle. The CDR3 sequence is 14 residues long. CDR3: CASSPPPDQETQYF. The DNA for the CDR3 is TGCGCCAGCAGCCCCCCCCCCGACCAAGAGACCCAGTACTTC.

This clonotype came up a few times. The V gene is TRBV29-1, the J gene TRBJ2-3; the D gene could be TRBD1 or TRBD2 (6 bases each). The CDR3 has 15 amino acids. The germline V and J ends were trimmed by 5 bases and 2 bases, with 17 bases remaining between them. Germline assignment: CDR1 SQVTM and CDR2 ANQGSEA. CDR3 in DNA: TGCAGCGTTCCTAAGGAGAGGGGGGTCACAGATACGCAGTATTTT. It yields the protein CSVPKERGVTDTQYF.

This clonotype was counted ten times or more. The V and J genes are TRBV6-1 and TRBJ1-1, with no clear D. Germline CDR1 MNHNS, CDR2 SASEGT. The CDR3 is made up of 15 amino acids. The V end lost 1 base, the J end lost 3 bases, and 12 bases lay between the germline ends. The CDR3 DNA follows: TGTGCCAGCAGTGAAGACGTCCAAGAGGACACTGAAGCTTTCTTT. As protein: CASSEDVQEDTEAFF.

Only a few counts were recorded for this clonotype. The CDR3 sequence is CASSLTPRTAMNTEAFF. In DNA, the CDR3 is TGCGCCAGCAGCTTGACACCGCGGACGGCGATGAACACTGAAGCTTTCTTT. This rearrangement joins TRBV5-1 to TRBJ1-1, with D hard to call. The CDR3 covers 17 residues. V was shortened by 1 base and J by 0 bases, with 16 bases between the two germline ends. Looked up from germline, CDR1 is SGHRS and CDR2 is YFSETQ.

The V gene is TRBV20-1, the J gene TRBJ2-3; 9 nucleotides line up with TRBD1. The V gene end was trimmed by 6 bases and the J gene end by 3 bases; junction bases not matched to a gene: 7. The CDR3 covers 14 residues. Germline V gene lookup returns CDR1 DFQATT and CDR2 SNEGSKA (reference sequence). The CDR3 sequence is CSAQGGTGTDTQYF. The CDR3 DNA sequence: TGCAGTGCCCAGGGGGGGACAGGGACAGATACGCAGTATTTT.

J is TRBJ2-3 and V is TRBV6-5, with 14 bases identical to TRBD2. Germline V gene lookup returns CDR1 MNHEY and CDR2 SVGAGI. The CDR3 runs 17 residues. The trim removed 4 bases at V and 10 bases at J, leaving 13 bases unmatched. The CDR3 DNA sequence: TGTGCCAGCAGTTTGACTAGCGGGGGGGCCGGGATGGTCGCGCAGTATTTT. Amino acid sequence: CASSLTSGGAGMVAQYF.

The sample holds many counts of this clonotype. The chain joins TRBV7-8 to TRBJ2-7; D assignment may be TRBD1 or TRBD2 (6 bases each). Germline CDR1 reads SGHVS; CDR2 reads FQNEAQ. V was cut by 4 bases and J by 0 bases, with 13 bases left in between. The CDR3 sequence is 15 residues long. The CDR3 is CASSSRGQSSYEQYF. Written as DNA, the CDR3 is TGTGCCAGCAGCTCCCGGGGGCAAAGCTCCTACGAGCAGTACTTC.

For this clonotype: Its ends do not fully match the called genes, so a read error is possible. This rearrangement joins TRBV20-1 to TRBJ2-2, with D possibly matching TRBD2 (6 bases). The length of the CDR3 is 17 residues. Germline V lookup: CDR1 DFQATT, CDR2 SNEGSKA (reference sequence). The CDR3 DNA is TGCTGTGCTAGAGATTTGGGAGGCGAGGAGAACACCGGGGAGCTGTTTTTT. As protein: CCARDLGGEENTGELFF.